A single sample is the source of the 27 T cell receptor beta chains below, sequenced in a study of T cells in localized non-small cell lung cancer. Profiled with immunoSEQ multiplex PCR; TCRdb holds only in-frame clones, not every one. The sample has roughly 17,000 clones, about 83% seen once. Material: peripheral blood, obtained before any cancer treatment. The receptors originated from a male donor aged 60 or over with stage III lung adenocarcinoma.

J is TRBJ1-2 and V is TRBV6-6, with D perhaps matching TRBD1 (5 bases). Germline V gene lookup returns CDR1 MNHNY and CDR2 SVGAGI (reference sequence). This CDR3 has 12 amino acids. V was cut by 9 bases and J by 7 bases, with 15 bases left in between. CDR3 protein: CASQQEQSGYTF. The CDR3, as DNA: TGTGCCAGTCAACAGGAACAGTCTGGCTACACCTTC.

The chain is built from TRBV16 and TRBJ1-5; D possibly corresponds to TRBD1 (5 bases). The germline V gene encodes CDR1 KGHSY and CDR2 FQNENV. This CDR3 has 15 residues. The V end lost 0 bases, the J end lost 0 bases, and 6 bases lay between the germline ends. The CDR3 loop is CASSQSGTSNQPQHF. The DNA of the CDR3 is TGTGCCAGCAGCCAATCCGGGACTAGCAATCAGCCCCAGCATTTT.

In this sample, this clone turned up once. The chain's CDR3 is CASSQGPASSNYGYTF. The CDR3 DNA follows: TGTGCCAGCAGCCAAGGGCCCGCGTCCTCAAACTATGGCTACACCTTC. The gene calls are TRBV16 and TRBJ1-2; D remains unclear. Germline V gene data show CDR1 as KGHSY and CDR2 as FQNENV. Trimming took off 2 bases at V and 2 bases at J, with 15 bases between the two ends. The CDR3 contains 16 residues.

The chain has TRBV27 and TRBJ2-3; 14 positions agree with TRBD2. The CDR3 totals 16 residues. The junction had 6 bases not matched to a gene; V was cut back by 5 bases and J by 5 bases. The V gene's germline CDR1 is MNHEY and CDR2 SMNVEV (reference sequence). Written as DNA, the CDR3 is TGTGCCAGCAGTCTGACTAGCGGGGGGGCCGGAGATACGCAGTATTTT. Amino acid sequence: CASSLTSGGAGDTQYF.

The rearrangement joins TRBV10-3 to TRBJ2-1; the D gene is possibly TRBD2 (5 bases). V lost 4 bases and J 2 bases, leaving 9 bases between the germline ends. The germline V gene has CDR1 ENHRY and CDR2 SYGVKD. There are 14 residues in the CDR3. As DNA, the CDR3 is TGTGCCATCAGTGGCCAACTAGCCTACAATGAGCAGTTCTTC. It translates to CAISGQLAYNEQFF.

The chain is built from TRBV7-3 and TRBJ2-3, with a possible D match to TRBD1 (5 bases). Deletions cut 2 bases from V and 2 bases from J, with 8 bases between. Germline lookup yields CDR1 SGHTA and CDR2 FQGTGA. CDR3 length: 14 amino acids. In DNA, the CDR3 is TGTGCCAGCAGCTTAGGACAACTCACAGATACGCAGTATTTT. It translates to CASSLGQLTDTQYF. Based on the CDR3 plus reference TRBV7-3 and TRBJ2-3, the full variable domain is GAGVSQTPSNKVTEKGKYVELRCDPISGHTALYWYRQSLGQGPEFLIYFQGTGAADDSGLPNDRFFAVRPEGSVSTLKIQRTERGDSAVYLCASSLGQLTDTQYFGPGTRLTVL.

V gene TRBV19 combines with J gene TRBJ1-1; unclear D gene. V was shortened by 5 bases and J by 1 base, with 14 bases between the two germline ends. The CDR3 has 15 amino acids. Germline-derived CDR1 and CDR2 are LNHDA and SQIVND (reference sequence). DNA for the CDR3: TGTGCCAGTAGTCCGCAACACAAGCAGAACACTGAAGCTTTCTTT. It codes for CASSPQHKQNTEAFF.

The chain combines TRBV9 with TRBJ2-3; TRBD2 matches 13 bases. After removal of 4 bases from V and 6 bases from J, the junction contained 8 bases not matched to a gene. This CDR3 comprises 16 residues. Looked up from germline, CDR1 is SGDLS and CDR2 is YYNGEE. The CDR3 coding sequence is TGTGCCAGCAGCTTAGCGGGACTAGCGGGGCAGGATACGCAGTATTTT. Translating it yields CASSLAGLAGQDTQYF.

The chain has TRBV9 and TRBJ1-4; 10 bases are a match to TRBD1. This CDR3 region has 15 residues. Germline values: CDR1 SGDLS, CDR2 YYNGEE. J gave up 8 bases and V 7 bases, and 11 bases lay outside the gene matches. The CDR3 region is CASAPGGQGPEKLFF. In DNA form, the CDR3 reads TGTGCCAGCGCCCCTGGGGGACAGGGGCCAGAAAAACTGTTTTTT.

There are a few counts of this clone. The chain combines TRBV6-1 with TRBJ2-7; 9 positions match TRBD1. This CDR3 is 13 amino acids long. Germline V gene lookup returns CDR1 MNHNS and CDR2 SASEGT. V gave up 6 bases and J gave up 3 bases; unmatched junction bases: 3. The CDR3 spells CASRDRGVYEQYF. CDR3 DNA: TGTGCCAGCAGAGACAGGGGGGTCTACGAGCAGTACTTC.

This chain connects TRBV28 to TRBJ2-7; D may correspond to TRBD1 or TRBD2 (5 bases each). The ends were cut back, 8 bases at V and 2 bases at J, with 16 bases in the middle. Per germline, CDR1 MDHEN and CDR2 SYDVKM. The CDR3 covers 14 residues. CDR3 coding DNA: TGTGCCAGCGGGGGTAGCCAGCCCCCCTACGAGCAGTACTTC. Translated: CASGGSQPPYEQYF.

The J gene is TRBJ2-7, the V gene TRBV11-2, with a weak D call TRBD2 (5 bases). CDR1 and CDR2 (germline): SGHAT, FQNNGV. Trimming cost V 5 bases and J 10 bases, with 18 bases left between them. CDR3 length: 13 amino acids. The CDR3 sequence: CASSAGGFASQYF. DNA for the CDR3: TGTGCCAGCAGCGCAGGAGGATTCGCCAGCCAGTACTTC.

CDR3 in amino acids: CASSSTEGEQYF. In DNA, the CDR3 is TGTGCCAGCAGCTCTACGGAGGGCGAGCAGTACTTC. The V call is TRBV7-9, the J call TRBJ2-7; D is possibly TRBD2 (6 bases). This CDR3 has 12 amino acids. Trimming removed 4 bases at V and 6 bases at J, with 10 bases between. The V gene's germline CDR1 is SEHNR and CDR2 FQNEAQ (reference sequence).

V is TRBV7-3 and J is TRBJ2-3; D gene unclear. The germline gives CDR1 SGHTA, CDR2 FQGTGA. V dropped 2 bases and J dropped 4 bases, with 7 bases sitting between them. CDR3 length: 13 residues. CDR3 sequence (DNA): TGTGCCAGCAGCTTAGCGACCGCAGATACGCAGTATTTT. Translated, it gives CASSLATADTQYF.

The V gene is TRBV4-1, the J gene TRBJ2-5; no clear D. This CDR3 has 16 residues. Trimming took 5 bases from V and 0 from J, leaving 16 bases between them. CDR1 is MGHRA and CDR2 is YSYEKL in the germline V gene. This CDR3 is CASSGVEASYQETQYF. The CDR3 DNA is TGCGCCAGCAGCGGGGTCGAGGCTTCGTACCAAGAGACCCAGTACTTC.

V is TRBV29-1 and J is TRBJ2-2; maybe TRBD2 (6 bases). The germline V and J ends were trimmed by 7 bases and 6 bases, with 18 bases remaining between them. The CDR3 contains 14 residues. Germline CDR1 and CDR2: SQVTM and ANQGSEA. The CDR3 here is CSALWSGVSGELFF. CDR3 bases: TGCAGCGCCCTCTGGTCGGGGGTCTCCGGGGAGCTGTTTTTT.

A note on this clone: The germline gene is not matched at one end of the junction; a read error may be the cause. Within the sample, other DNA sequences also encode this same CDR3. The chain employs TRBV7-9 and TRBJ1-1, with a possible D match to TRBD1 (5 bases). The CDR3 extends over 14 amino acids. The germline CDR1 and CDR2 sequences are SEHNR and FQNEAQ (reference sequence). This CDR3 is CASSLHGANTEAFF. The CDR3 nucleotides are TGTGCCAGCAGCTTACACGGGGCGAACACTGAGGCTTTCTTT. Together with reference TRBV7-9 and TRBJ1-1, the CDR3 gives the full variable domain: DTGVSQNPRHKITKRGQNVTFRCDPISEHNRLYWYRQTLGQGPEFLTYFQNEAQLEKSRLLSDRFSAERPKGSFSTLEIQRTEQGDSAMYLCASSLHGANTEAFFGQGTRLTVV.

The chain links TRBV5-1 to TRBJ1-2; a weak D match, TRBD1 (5 bases). The CDR3 is 15 amino acids. Germline V lookup: CDR1 SGHRS, CDR2 YFSETQ. V lost 0 bases to trimming and J lost 5 bases, with 14 bases between them. The DNA for the CDR3 is TGCGCCAGCAGCTTGGCCGAGGCAGGGAAGTATGGCTACACCTTC. Protein product: CASSLAEAGKYGYTF.

V usage is TRBV5-1 and J usage is TRBJ2-3; 11 bases align to TRBD2. The germline CDR1 and CDR2 sequences are SGHRS and YFSETQ. The CDR3 extends over 16 amino acids. V was pared by 0 bases and J by 3 bases, with 3 bases of the junction left unmatched. CDR3 region: CASSLEGTSGTDTQYF. Written as DNA, the CDR3 is TGCGCCAGCAGCTTGGAGGGGACTAGCGGTACAGATACGCAGTATTTT.

V is TRBV29-1 and J is TRBJ2-1, with D unresolved. Germline assignment: CDR1 SQVTM and CDR2 ANQGSEA. The CDR3 runs 16 residues. The germline V and J ends were trimmed by 0 bases and 4 bases, with 16 bases remaining between them. The DNA of the CDR3 is TGCAGCGTTGAAGATCCCCGCATAGGGAAGTACAATGAGCAGTTCTTC. It translates to CSVEDPRIGKYNEQFF.

This chain uses TRBV4-1 with TRBJ2-2, with TRBD2 as a possible D gene (7 bases). CDR1 and CDR2 from the germline V gene are MGHRA and YSYEKL. Trimming took off 1 base at V and 6 bases at J, with 15 bases between the two ends. This CDR3 has 16 amino acids. The CDR3 DNA reads as TGCGCCAGCAGCCAAGGGGGAGGGGGTTCTGCCGGGGAGCTGTTTTTT. Translated: CASSQGGGGSAGELFF.

The rearrangement uses TRBV9 and TRBJ2-3; the D call may be TRBD1 or TRBD2 (6 bases each). The CDR3 extends over 15 amino acids. V was trimmed by 4 bases and J by 0 bases, leaving 12 bases between them. Germline lookup yields CDR1 SGDLS and CDR2 YYNGEE. CDR3 bases: TGTGCCAGCAGCCCAACAGGGACTAGCACAGATACGCAGTATTTT. This sequence encodes CASSPTGTSTDTQYF.

This clone has a handful of counts. This sequence joins TRBV5-6 and TRBJ1-1; D is possibly TRBD1 (6 bases). Trimming pared 3 bases from V and 1 base from J, leaving 25 bases between. Germline values: CDR1 SGHDT, CDR2 YYEEEE. CDR3 length equals 19 residues. CDR3 protein: CASSSEGGFTIPSNTEAFF. The CDR3 bases are TGTGCCAGCAGCTCCGAGGGGGGGTTTACCATACCTTCGAACACTGAAGCTTTCTTT.

Concerning this clone: At one boundary the junction diverges from the germline segment, which might be a read error. In the same sample, other DNA sequences code for this CDR3. The rearrangement links TRBV15 to TRBJ1-2; unclear D gene. The CDR3 extends over 16 amino acids. Germline loops: CDR1 LNHNV, CDR2 YYDKDF (reference sequence). Written as DNA, the CDR3 is TGTGCCACCAGCAGAGATTGGGGAGAGGCCGGCTATGGCTACACTTTC. Translation: CATSRDWGEAGYGYTF.

The chain has TRBV7-3 and TRBJ2-1, with D possibly TRBD1 on 5 matching bases. There are 15 residues in the CDR3. Between the trimmed V and J ends, which lost 3 bases and 2 bases, there was a span of 11 bases. CDR1 is SGHTA and CDR2 is FQGTGA in the germline V gene. CDR3 amino acids: CASSLGPVTYNEQFF. CDR3 DNA sequence: TGTGCCAGCAGCTTGGGGCCGGTCACCTACAATGAGCAGTTCTTC. Variable domain in full (rest from reference TRBV7-3 and TRBJ2-1): GAGVSQTPSNKVTEKGKYVELRCDPISGHTALYWYRQSLGQGPEFLIYFQGTGAADDSGLPNDRFFAVRPEGSVSTLKIQRTERGDSAVYLCASSLGPVTYNEQFFGPGTRLTVL.

The rearrangement uses TRBV18 and TRBJ2-5; D possibly corresponds to TRBD2 (5 bases). Germline values: CDR1 KGHSH, CDR2 LQKENI. The CDR3 sequence is 13 residues long. Deletions cut 3 bases from V and 2 bases from J, with 7 bases between. CDR3 region: CASSPRTQETQYF. The CDR3 region has the DNA TGTGCCAGCTCACCCCGGACTCAAGAGACCCAGTACTTC.

V is TRBV6-5 and J is TRBJ1-4; 8 nucleotides line up with TRBD1. Germline CDR1 and CDR2: MNHEY and SVGAGI. Unmatched junction bases numbered 0, after V lost 6 bases and J lost 6 bases. The CDR3 has 12 amino acids. CDR3 protein: CASRTGDEKLFF. DNA of the CDR3: TGTGCCAGCAGGACAGGGGATGAAAAACTGTTTTTT.